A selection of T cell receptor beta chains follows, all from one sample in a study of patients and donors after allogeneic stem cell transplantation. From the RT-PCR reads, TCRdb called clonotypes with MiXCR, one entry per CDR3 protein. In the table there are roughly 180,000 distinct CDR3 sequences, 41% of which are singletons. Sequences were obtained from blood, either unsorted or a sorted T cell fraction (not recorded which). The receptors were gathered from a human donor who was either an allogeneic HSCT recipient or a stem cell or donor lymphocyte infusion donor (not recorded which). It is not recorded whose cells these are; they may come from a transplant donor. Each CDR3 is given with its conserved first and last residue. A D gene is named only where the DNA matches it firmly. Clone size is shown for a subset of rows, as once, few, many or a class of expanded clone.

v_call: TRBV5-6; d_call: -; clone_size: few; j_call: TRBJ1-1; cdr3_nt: TGTGCCACTCAGGGGAAACTGAACACTGAAGCTTTCTTT; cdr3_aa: CATQGKLNTEAFF
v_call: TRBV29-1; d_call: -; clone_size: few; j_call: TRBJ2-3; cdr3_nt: TGCAGCGAACTACGGGGAGATACGCAGTATTTT; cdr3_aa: CSELRGDTQYF
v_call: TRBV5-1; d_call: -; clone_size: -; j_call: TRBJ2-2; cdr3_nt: TGCGCCAGCAGCTTGTATGGTTCGGGTACAGGGAGCACCGGGGAGCTGTTTTTT; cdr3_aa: CASSLYGSGTGSTGELFF
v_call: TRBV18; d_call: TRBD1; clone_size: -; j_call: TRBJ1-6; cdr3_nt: TGTGCCAGCTCCCTACAGGGGGCAGGGTCACCCCTCCACTTT; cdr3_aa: CASSLQGAGSPLHF
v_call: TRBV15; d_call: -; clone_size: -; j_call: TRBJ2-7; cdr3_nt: TGTGCCACCAGCGGAGTGGTACTAGACACCTACGAGCAGTACTTC; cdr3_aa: CATSGVVLDTYEQYF
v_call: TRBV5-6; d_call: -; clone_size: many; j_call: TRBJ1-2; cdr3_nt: TGTGCCAGCAGCTTGGGTCCGGGACGAACTTATGGCTACACCTTC; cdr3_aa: CASSLGPGRTYGYTF
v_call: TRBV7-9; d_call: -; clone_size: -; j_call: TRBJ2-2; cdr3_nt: TGTGCCAGCAGTCAATACGGTAACACCGGGGAGCTGTTTTTT; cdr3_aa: CASSQYGNTGELFF
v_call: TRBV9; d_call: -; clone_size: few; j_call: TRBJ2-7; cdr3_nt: TGTGCCAGCAGCGTAGACGGAGCAGGGAGGTACGAGCAGTACTTC; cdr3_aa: CASSVDGAGRYEQYF
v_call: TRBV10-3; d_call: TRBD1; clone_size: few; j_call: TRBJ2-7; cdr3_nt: TGTGCCATCAGTATTGACAGGGGACCGTACGAGCAGTACTTC; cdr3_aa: CAISIDRGPYEQYF
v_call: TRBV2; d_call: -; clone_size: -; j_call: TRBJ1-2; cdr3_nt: TGTGCCAGCAGTCGGGATTTAAGTTGCTACACCTTC; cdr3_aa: CASSRDLSCYTF
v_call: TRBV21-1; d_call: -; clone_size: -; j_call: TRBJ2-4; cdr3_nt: TGTGCCAGCAGCAATGGGACAGGTTACTTC; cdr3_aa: CASSNGTGYF
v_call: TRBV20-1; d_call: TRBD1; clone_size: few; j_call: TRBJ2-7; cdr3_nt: TGCAGTGCTGAGGGACAGCACTACGAGCAGTACTTC; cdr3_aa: CSAEGQHYEQYF
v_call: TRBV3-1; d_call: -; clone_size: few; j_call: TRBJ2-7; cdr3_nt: TGTGCCAGCAGCCAATATAGGGGAAAGCAGTACTTC; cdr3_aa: CASSQYRGKQYF
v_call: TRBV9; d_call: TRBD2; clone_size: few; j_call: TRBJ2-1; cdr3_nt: TGTGCCAGCAGCCAGGGGACTAGCCATGAGCAGTTCTTC; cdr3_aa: CASSQGTSHEQFF